The source of this TCR beta chain is a study of T cell responses to AZD1222 COVID-19 vaccine (dated by TCRdb to 2020 to 2022). Turning to the overall study: TCR sequencing covered approximately 230 trial participants: 207 given two doses of AZD1222 and around 26 given two doses of MenACWY control vaccine. Trial participants were enrolled by age into 18-55, 56-69 and 70-plus year subgroups, with about 150, 27 and 61 TCR-sequenced participants respectively. Results and caveats for the whole study, not just this receptor: The whole spike protein was spanned by vaccine-associated CD4 TCRs, and dominant responses were seen in regions 160-218 and 743-854. The 56-69-year group was small, and its depth increase did not reach significance, likely because of low power. A significant rise in spike-specific TCR breadth and depth was observed after two AZD1222 doses relative to day 0 and relative to MenACWY recipients. Nearly half of unique spike-specific TCRs reportedly recognized epitopes outside regions mutated in the B.1.351 and B.1.1.7 variants. Participants were mostly white British and included more females than males, and it was suggested by the authors that clonal diversity may have been underestimated. Because no day 14 peak-response samples were available, repertoires were characterized only after the peak T cell response. Only 5 to 7 AZD1222 recipients were SARS-CoV-2 seropositive at baseline, limiting conclusions about previously exposed vaccinees.

Sample time point, as interpreted from the label and publication: about 28 days (+/-7) after the second vaccine dose. AZD1222 recipients with second doses at about 4 weeks or about 12 weeks were pooled, because spike-specific TCR depth and breadth did not differ between schedules. Samples from vaccinated people were obtained from the UK trials COV001 and COV002, which included a single-blind randomized controlled phase 2/3 trial of AZD1222 (ChAdOx1 nCoV-19) in healthy adults. For TCRbeta chain sequencing, PBMC samples were collected from trial participants at day 0 and at day 28 after the second dose. From cysteine to phenylalanine, the CDR3 is 13 amino acids long. The only DNA kept is the CDR3, 39 bases in frame from the first base. From a lookup of the germline V gene, CDR1 and CDR2 are MRHNA and SNTAGT. Trimming at the junction amounts to 6 bases on V and 9 bases on J, and the germline ends lie 15 bases apart.

On this clone itself: Its antigen remains undetermined. No much larger clonotype is one base removed from it; base qualities were not supplied.

The CDR3 regions of human TCRbeta chains were subjected to immunosequencing. From the authors' description of their analysis: TCRs in the repertoires were compared against a reference library of SARS-CoV-2-specific TCRs that had been generated with the MIRA antigen-specificity platform. Breadth was defined as the fraction of unique TCRs that were SARS-CoV-2-associated, and depth was defined as the fraction of total T cells that were SARS-CoV-2-associated. Each spike-specific TCR was assigned to its reactive spike region and to a CD4 or CD8 class using the MIRA data. Log10-transformed breadth and depth values were compared by one-way ANOVA with Sidak's multiple comparisons tests. TCRdb took over this immuneACCESS table, retaining in-frame rearrangements with V and J assigned. Such tables are incomplete; in checked studies, under half of the missing clones stem from an unresolved V gene, and the remainder is unexplained. V, J and clone size were drawn from that table, and D and trimming were deduced from the DNA. The sample table holds about 150,000 clones, of which 90% were seen once. The ten largest clones add up to about 5.9% of the sample.

The sequence was collected from an adult who received the AZD1222 COVID-19 vaccine. Here the sequenced sample was peripheral blood, taken 28 days after the second AZD1222 dose. The sequence is built from TRBV6-4 and TRBJ2-1; the D call is possibly TRBD1 or TRBD2, each sharing 5 bases. The CDR3 protein sequence reads: CASREGTWGEQFF. The DNA sequence is as follows: TGTGCCAGCAGGGAAGGGACCTGGGGTGAGCAGTTCTTC.